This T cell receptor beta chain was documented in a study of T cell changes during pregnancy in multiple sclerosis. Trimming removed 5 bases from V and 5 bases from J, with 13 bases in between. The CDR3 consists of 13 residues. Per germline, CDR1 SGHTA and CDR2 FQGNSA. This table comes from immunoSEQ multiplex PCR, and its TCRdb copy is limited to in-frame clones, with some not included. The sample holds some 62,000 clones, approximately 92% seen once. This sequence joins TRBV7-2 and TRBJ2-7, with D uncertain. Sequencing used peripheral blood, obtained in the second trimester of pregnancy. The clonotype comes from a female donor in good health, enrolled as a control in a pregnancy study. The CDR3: CASSILGWDEQYF. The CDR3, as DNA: TGTGCCAGCAGCATCCTCGGGTGGGACGAGCAGTACTTC. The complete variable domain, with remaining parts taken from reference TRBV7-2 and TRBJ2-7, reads GAGVSQSPSNKVTEKGKDVELRCDPISGHTALYWYRQSLGQGLEFLIYFQGNSAPDKSGLPSDRFSAERTGGSVSTLTIQRTQQEDSAVYLCASSILGWDEQYFGPGTRLTVT.